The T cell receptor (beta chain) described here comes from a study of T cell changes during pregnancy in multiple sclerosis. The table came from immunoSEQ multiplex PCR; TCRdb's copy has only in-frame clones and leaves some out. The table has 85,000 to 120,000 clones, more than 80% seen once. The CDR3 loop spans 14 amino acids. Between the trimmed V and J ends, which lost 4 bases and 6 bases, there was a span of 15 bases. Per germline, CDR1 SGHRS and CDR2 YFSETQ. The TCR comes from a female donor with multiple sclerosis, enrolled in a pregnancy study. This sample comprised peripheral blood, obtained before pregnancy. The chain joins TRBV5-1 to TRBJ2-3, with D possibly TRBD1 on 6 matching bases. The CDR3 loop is CASSLGAFRDTQYF. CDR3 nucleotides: TGCGCCAGCAGCCTGGGGGCGTTCAGGGATACGCAGTATTTT.